Below, 12 T cell receptor beta chains from the same sample are listed, as sequenced in a study of T cells in women clearing cervical HPV infection. The data were produced by immunoSEQ multiplex PCR, yet TCRdb's version contains in-frame clones alone and is incomplete. The table lists 25,000 to 35,000 clones. The sequenced sample consisted of blood buffy coat. The receptors derive from a woman between 18 and 70 years old with a cervical HPV16 infection that either progressed to CIN3+ or cleared (not recorded which).

As to this clone: The missing CDR3 end, 3 residues past where the read stops, is filled in from the germline J gene. The gene calls are TRBV20-1 and TRBJ2-1, with D possibly matching TRBD2 (7 bases). V was pared by 7 bases and J by 5 bases, with 18 bases between. Germline values: CDR1 DFQATT, CDR2 SNEGSKA (reference sequence). CDR3 size: 14 residues. CDR3 bases read: TGCAGTGGAGTTCGGGGGGCCAACGACAATGAG. Translating it yields CSGVRGANDNE. The CDR3 in its entirety is CSGVRGANDNEQFF.

Of note for this clone: The read halts 3 residues ahead of the CDR3 end, with the missing end drawn from the germline J gene. This chain connects TRBV10-3 to TRBJ1-2, with 10 bases identical to TRBD1. J lost 4 bases, V lost 6 bases, and 2 bases had no gene match. CDR1 ENHRY and CDR2 SYGVKD come from the germline V gene. The CDR3 is made up of 13 amino acids. CDR3 bases read: TGTGCCATCAGCTGGGACAGGGGCTATGGC. Its protein product is CAISWDRGYG. The whole CDR3 region reads CAISWDRGYGYTF.

Comments on this clone: With the read ending 3 residues before the CDR3 end, the germline J gene is used to fill in that end. The rearrangement uses TRBV2 and TRBJ1-2, with D perhaps matching TRBD1 (5 bases). The CDR3 runs to 13 residues. From germline, CDR1 is SNHLY and CDR2 FYNNEI. The V and J ends lost 0 bases and 6 bases respectively, with 8 bases between them. The CDR3 sequence: CASSEAGGDGYTF. Incomplete CDR3 DNA: TGTGCCAGCAGTGAAGCGGGGGGAGATGGC. The variable domain in full, completed from reference TRBV2 and TRBJ1-2, reads EPEVTQTPSHQVTQMGQEVILRCVPISNHLYFYWYRQILGQKVEFLVSFYNNEISEKSEIFDDQFSVERPDGSNFTLKIRSTKLEDSAMYFCASSEAGGDGYTFGSGTRLTVV.

About this clone itself: The read stops 3 residues short of the end of the CDR3; the missing end is completed from the germline J gene. The rearrangement uses TRBV12-3 or TRBV12-4 and TRBJ1-1; no clear D. There are 12 residues in the CDR3. The covered CDR3 bases are TGTGCCAGCAGTTTCCGCCTATTAGTC. The encoded protein is CASSFRLLV. The whole CDR3 protein is CASSFRLLVAFF.

The CDR3 spells CASSLHYTF. CDR3 bases read: TGTGCCAGCAGCTTACAT. The rearrangement links TRBV11-3 to TRBJ1-2; D ambiguous. The CDR3 end lies 3 residues beyond the end of the read and is filled in from the germline J gene. Germline V lookup: CDR1 SGHNT, CDR2 YENEEA. The CDR3 spans 9 residues. The entire variable domain, with the rest obtained from reference TRBV11-3 and TRBJ1-2, is as follows: EAGVVQSPRYKIIEKKQPVAFWCNPISGHNTLYWYLQNLGQGPELLIRYENEEAVDDSQLPKDRFSAERLKGVDSTLKIQPAELGDSAVYLCASSLHYTFGSGTRLTVV.

Of note for this clone: The observed sequence ends 3 residues before the CDR3 terminus, with the missing tail filled in from the germline J gene. V and J are TRBV20-1 and TRBJ2-1; 9 bases agree with TRBD2. Losses at the gene ends were 3 bases for V and 7 bases for J; bases not matched to a gene: 4. Per germline, CDR1 DFQATT and CDR2 SNEGSKA (reference sequence). The CDR3 extends over 13 amino acids. The chain's CDR3 is CSARAGGGNEQFF. Incomplete CDR3 DNA: TGCAGTGCTAGGGCGGGAGGGGGTAATGAG.

Comment on this clone: The CDR3 end falls 3 residues outside the read, so it is completed with the germline J gene. This chain uses TRBV5-1 with TRBJ2-7, with a possible D match to TRBD1 (6 bases). The CDR3 length is 14 residues. Germline V gene data show CDR1 as SGHRS and CDR2 as YFSETQ. V was clipped by 4 bases and J by 3 bases, with 14 bases between them. Incomplete CDR3 DNA: TGCGCCAGCAGCCACAGGGAAGGGGACTACGAG. It translates to CASSHREGDYE. The full CDR3 protein is CASSHREGDYEQYF.

Turning to this clone: The missing CDR3 end, 3 residues past where the read stops, is filled in from the germline J gene. The J gene is TRBJ2-3, the V gene TRBV6-1, with a tentative D call TRBD1 (5 bases). The CDR3 has 13 residues. CDR1 and CDR2 from the germline V gene are MNHNS and SASEGT. The CDR3 bases that were read are TGTGCCAGCAGTGAAAAAGGGGATCAGCCG. This translates into CASSEKGDQP. In full, the CDR3 is CASSEKGDQPQYF.

Remarks on this clone: The sequence runs out 3 residues before the end of the CDR3; the remainder is reconstructed from the germline J gene. The rearrangement joins TRBV20-1 to TRBJ1-2; D is uncertain. Germline loops: CDR1 DFQATT, CDR2 SNEGSKA (reference sequence). The CDR3 runs to 13 residues. The part of the CDR3 DNA that was read is TGCAGTGCTAGAGAGGGAGGTTCGGGGGGC. Translating gives CSAREGGSGG. The entire CDR3 protein is CSAREGGSGGYTF.

For this clone: The CDR3 end lies 3 residues beyond the end of the read and is filled in from the germline J gene. The gene calls are TRBV11-2 and TRBJ2-3; D ambiguous. CDR3 size: 14 residues. In germline, CDR1 is SGHAT, CDR2 FQNNGV. CDR3 bases read: TGTGCCAGCAGCTTAGGACAAGTAAGAAGGACG. It yields the protein CASSLGQVRRT. The CDR3 in full is CASSLGQVRRTQYF.

Comments on this clone: The sequenced fragment ends 3 residues before the CDR3 boundary, so the rest is inferred from the germline J gene. The chain employs TRBV20-1 and TRBJ2-7, with D unresolved. Germline V gene data show CDR1 as DFQATT and CDR2 as SNEGSKA (reference sequence). This CDR3 is built from 12 residues. V lost 3 bases, J lost 0 bases, and 6 bases lay in between. The CDR3 reads CSARASSYEQYF. CDR3 DNA, as far as it was read: TGCAGTGCTAGGGCTAGCTCCTACGAG.

This clone shows up as medium-sized by frequency. Sequencing ends 3 residues short of the CDR3 end; the germline J gene provides the rest. The rearrangement uses TRBV19 and TRBJ2-3; 11 nucleotides align to TRBD2. Germline V gene lookup returns CDR1 LNHDA and CDR2 SQIVND (reference sequence). The CDR3 spans 17 residues. V gave up 8 bases and J gave up 0 bases; unmatched junction bases: 10. CDR3 DNA, as far as it was read: TGTGCCAGTTCTCCGGGACTAGCGGCGCCGAGCACAGATACG. It is translated as CASSPGLAAPSTDT. The whole CDR3 reads CASSPGLAAPSTDTQYF.